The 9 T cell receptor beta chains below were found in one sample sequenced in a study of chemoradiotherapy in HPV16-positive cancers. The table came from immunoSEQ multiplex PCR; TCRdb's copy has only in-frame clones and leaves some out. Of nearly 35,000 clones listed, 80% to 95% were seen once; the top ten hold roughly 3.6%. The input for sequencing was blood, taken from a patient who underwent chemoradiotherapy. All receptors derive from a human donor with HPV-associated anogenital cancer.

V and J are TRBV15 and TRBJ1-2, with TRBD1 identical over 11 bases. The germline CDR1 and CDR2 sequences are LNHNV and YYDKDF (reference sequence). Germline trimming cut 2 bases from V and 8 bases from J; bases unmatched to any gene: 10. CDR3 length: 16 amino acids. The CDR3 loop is CATSRPGAGQGGGYTF. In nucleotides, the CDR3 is TGTGCCACCAGCAGACCCGGGGCGGGACAGGGGGGCGGCTACACCTTC. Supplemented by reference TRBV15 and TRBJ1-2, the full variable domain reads DAMVIQNPRYQVTQFGKPVTLSCSQTLNHNVMYWYQQKSSQAPKLLFHYYDKDFNNEADTPDNFQSRRPNTSFCFLDIRSPGLGDTAMYLCATSRPGAGQGGGYTFGSGTRLTVV.

CDR3: CASSLVTGSPFSRANYGYTF. As DNA, the CDR3 is TGTGCCAGCAGCTTGGTTACAGGCTCCCCTTTTTCGCGAGCTAACTATGGCTACACCTTC. The chain uses TRBV5-5 and TRBJ1-2; a weak D match, TRBD1 (5 bases). CDR1 is SGHKS, CDR2 YYEKEE, per germline (reference sequence). The CDR3 spans 20 residues. Deletions cut 0 bases from V and 0 bases from J, with 24 bases between.

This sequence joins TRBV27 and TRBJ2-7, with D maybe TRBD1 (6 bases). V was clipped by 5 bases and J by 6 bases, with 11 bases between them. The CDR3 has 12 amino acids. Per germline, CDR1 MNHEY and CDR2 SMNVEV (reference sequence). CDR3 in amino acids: CASSPRGFEQYF. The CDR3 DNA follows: TGTGCCAGCAGTCCCAGGGGATTCGAGCAGTACTTC.

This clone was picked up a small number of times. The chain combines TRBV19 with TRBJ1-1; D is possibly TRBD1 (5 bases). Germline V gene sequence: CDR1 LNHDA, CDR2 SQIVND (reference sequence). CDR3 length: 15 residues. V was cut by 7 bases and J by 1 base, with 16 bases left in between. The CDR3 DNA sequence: TGTGCCAGTACCGACCTGGACACCCGGAACACTGAAGCTTTCTTT. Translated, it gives CASTDLDTRNTEAFF. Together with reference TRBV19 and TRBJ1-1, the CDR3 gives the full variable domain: DGGITQSPKYLFRKEGQNVTLSCEQNLNHDAMYWYRQDPGQGLRLIYYSQIVNDFQKGDIAEGYSVSREKKESFPLTVTSAQKNPTAFYLCASTDLDTRNTEAFFGQGTRLTVV.

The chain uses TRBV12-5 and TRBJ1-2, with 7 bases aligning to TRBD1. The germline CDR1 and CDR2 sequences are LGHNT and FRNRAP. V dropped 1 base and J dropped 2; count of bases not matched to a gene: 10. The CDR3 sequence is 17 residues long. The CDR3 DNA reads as TGTGCTAGTGGTTTGGGAGACAACAGGGGTGAAAACTATGGCTACACCTTC. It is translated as CASGLGDNRGENYGYTF.

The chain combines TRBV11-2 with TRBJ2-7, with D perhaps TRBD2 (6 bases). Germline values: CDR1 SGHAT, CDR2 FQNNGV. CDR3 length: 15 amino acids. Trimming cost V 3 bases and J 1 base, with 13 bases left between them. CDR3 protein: CASSFAGPTSYEQYF. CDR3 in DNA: TGTGCCAGCAGCTTTGCGGGACCGACATCCTACGAGCAGTACTTC.

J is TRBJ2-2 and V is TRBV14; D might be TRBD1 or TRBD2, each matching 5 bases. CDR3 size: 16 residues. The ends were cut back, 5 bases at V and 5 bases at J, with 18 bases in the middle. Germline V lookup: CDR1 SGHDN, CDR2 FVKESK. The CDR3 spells CASSLTRGRGTGELFF. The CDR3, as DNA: TGTGCCAGCAGCTTAACCCGGGGCCGGGGTACCGGGGAGCTGTTTTTT.

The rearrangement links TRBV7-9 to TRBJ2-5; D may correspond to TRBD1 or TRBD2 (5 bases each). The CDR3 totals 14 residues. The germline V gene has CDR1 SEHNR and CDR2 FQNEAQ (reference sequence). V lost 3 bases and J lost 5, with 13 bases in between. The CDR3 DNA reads TGTGCCAGCAGCTTTGCACGGGGCTTGGAGACCCAGTACTTC. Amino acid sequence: CASSFARGLETQYF.

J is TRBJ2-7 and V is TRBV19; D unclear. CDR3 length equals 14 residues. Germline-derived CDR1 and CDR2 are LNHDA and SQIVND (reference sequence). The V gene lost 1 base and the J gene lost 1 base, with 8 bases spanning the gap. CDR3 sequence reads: CASSIVGDSYEQYF. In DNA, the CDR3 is TGTGCCAGTAGTATAGTCGGCGATTCCTACGAGCAGTACTTC.